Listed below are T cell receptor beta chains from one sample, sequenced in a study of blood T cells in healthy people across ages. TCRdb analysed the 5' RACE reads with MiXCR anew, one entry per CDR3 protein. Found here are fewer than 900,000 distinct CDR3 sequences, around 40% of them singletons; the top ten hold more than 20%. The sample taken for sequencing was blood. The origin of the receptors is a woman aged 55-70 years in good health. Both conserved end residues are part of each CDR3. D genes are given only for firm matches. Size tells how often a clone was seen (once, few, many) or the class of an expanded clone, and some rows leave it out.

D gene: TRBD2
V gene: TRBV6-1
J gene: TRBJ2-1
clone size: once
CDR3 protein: CASSQTPQLAGGIPNEQFF
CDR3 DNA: TGTGCCAGCAGCCAAACACCCCAACTAGCGGGAGGGATCCCCAATGAGCAGTTCTTC

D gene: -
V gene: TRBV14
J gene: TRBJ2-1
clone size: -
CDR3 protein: CASSREYYNEQFF
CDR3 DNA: TGTGCCAGCAGCCGAGAATATTACAATGAGCAGTTCTTC

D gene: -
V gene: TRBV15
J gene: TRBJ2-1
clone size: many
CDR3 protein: CATSRVSDPNEQFF
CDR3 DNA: TGTGCCACCAGCAGAGTCTCTGACCCGAATGAGCAGTTCTTC

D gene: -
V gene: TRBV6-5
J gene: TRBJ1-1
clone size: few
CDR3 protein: CASTARVFRGETEAFF
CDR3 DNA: TGTGCCAGCACCGCGCGCGTCTTTCGGGGAGAAACTGAAGCTTTCTTT

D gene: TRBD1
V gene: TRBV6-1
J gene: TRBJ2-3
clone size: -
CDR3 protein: CASSEYDRGVDTQYF
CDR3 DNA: TGTGCCAGCAGTGAATATGACAGGGGAGTAGATACGCAGTATTTT

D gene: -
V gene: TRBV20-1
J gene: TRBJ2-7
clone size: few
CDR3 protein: CSARDLFRDGYEQYF
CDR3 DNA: TGCAGTGCTAGAGATCTCTTCAGGGACGGCTACGAGCAGTACTTC

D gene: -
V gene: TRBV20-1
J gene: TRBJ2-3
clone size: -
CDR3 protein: CSARTGGDTQYF
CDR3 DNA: TGCAGTGCTAGGACCGGTGGAGATACGCAGTATTTT

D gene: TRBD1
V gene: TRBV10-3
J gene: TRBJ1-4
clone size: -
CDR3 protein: CAIECRGDVEKLFF
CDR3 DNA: TGTGCCATCGAGTGCAGGGGGGATGTGGAAAAACTGTTTTTT

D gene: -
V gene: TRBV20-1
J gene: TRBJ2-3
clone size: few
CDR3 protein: CSAPGGPAGGQYF
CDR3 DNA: TGCAGTGCTCCGGGTGGACCAGCTGGAGGGCAGTATTTT

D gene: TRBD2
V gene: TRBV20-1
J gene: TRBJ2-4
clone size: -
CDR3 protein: CSGATLAGESNIQYF
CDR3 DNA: TGCAGTGGGGCGACTCTGGCGGGAGAATCGAACATTCAGTACTTC

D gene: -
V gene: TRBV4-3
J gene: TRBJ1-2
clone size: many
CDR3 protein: CASSQDTANYGYTF
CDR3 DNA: TGTGCCAGCAGCCAAGACACAGCTAACTATGGCTACACCTTC

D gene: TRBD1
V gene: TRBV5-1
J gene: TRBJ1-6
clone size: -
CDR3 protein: CASRPGQANSPLHF
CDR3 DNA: TGCGCCAGCAGGCCGGGACAGGCTAATTCACCCCTCCACTTT

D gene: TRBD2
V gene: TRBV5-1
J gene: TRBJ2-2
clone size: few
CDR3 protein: CASSLLAGGDTGELFF
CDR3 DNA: TGCGCCAGCAGCTTACTAGCGGGAGGGGACACCGGGGAGCTGTTTTTT

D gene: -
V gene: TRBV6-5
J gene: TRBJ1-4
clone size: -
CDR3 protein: CASSKTRWLNEKLFF
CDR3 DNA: TGTGCCAGCAGTAAGACACGTTGGCTTAATGAAAAACTGTTTTTT

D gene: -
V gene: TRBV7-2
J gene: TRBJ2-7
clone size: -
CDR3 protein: CASSRTELAYEQYF
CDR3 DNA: TGTGCCAGCAGCCGGACGGAACTAGCCTACGAGCAGTACTTC

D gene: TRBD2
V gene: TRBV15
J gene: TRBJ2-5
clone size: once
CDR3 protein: CATSRTRLAGEYNEQYF
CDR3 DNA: TGTGCCACCAGCAGAACCCGACTAGCGGGAGAATACAATGAGCAGTACTTC

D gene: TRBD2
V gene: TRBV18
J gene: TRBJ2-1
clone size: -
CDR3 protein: CASSPAGGTYNEQFF
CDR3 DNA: TGTGCCAGCTCACCAGCGGGAGGGACCTACAATGAGCAGTTCTTC

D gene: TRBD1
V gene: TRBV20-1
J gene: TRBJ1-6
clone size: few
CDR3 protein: CSASRGQGNWDNSPLHF
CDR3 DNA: TGCAGTGCTAGTAGGGGACAGGGTAATTGGGATAATTCACCCCTCCACTTT

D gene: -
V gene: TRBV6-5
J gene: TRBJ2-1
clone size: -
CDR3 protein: CASSWYDEQFF
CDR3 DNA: TGTGCCAGCAGTTGGTACGATGAGCAGTTCTTC

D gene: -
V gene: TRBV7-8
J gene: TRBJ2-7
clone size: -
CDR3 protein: CASSLNLQKDEQYF
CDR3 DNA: TGTGCCAGCAGCTTAAACCTGCAAAAGGACGAGCAGTACTTC

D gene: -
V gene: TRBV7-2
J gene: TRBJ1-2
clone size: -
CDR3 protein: CASSSMTANYGYTF
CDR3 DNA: TGTGCCAGCAGCTCGATGACAGCCAACTATGGCTACACCTTC

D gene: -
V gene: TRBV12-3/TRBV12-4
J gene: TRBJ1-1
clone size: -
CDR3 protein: CASRPGRLNTEAFF
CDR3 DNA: TGTGCCAGCAGACCGGGACGGTTGAACACTGAAGCTTTCTTT

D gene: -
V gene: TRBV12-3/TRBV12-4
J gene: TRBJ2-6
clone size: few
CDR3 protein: CASSVGRGRGSGANVLTF
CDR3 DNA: TGTGCCAGCAGTGTCGGACGGGGGCGCGGCTCTGGGGCCAACGTCCTGACTTTC

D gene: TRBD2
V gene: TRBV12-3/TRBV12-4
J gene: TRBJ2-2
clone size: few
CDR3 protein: CASSPGTSGVADTGELFF
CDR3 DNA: TGTGCCAGCAGTCCCGGGACTAGCGGGGTAGCGGACACCGGGGAGCTGTTTTTT

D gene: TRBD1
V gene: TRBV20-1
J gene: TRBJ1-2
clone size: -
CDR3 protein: CSGLNGDRVSGYTF
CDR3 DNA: TGCAGCGGCCTTAATGGGGACAGGGTATCTGGCTACACCTTC